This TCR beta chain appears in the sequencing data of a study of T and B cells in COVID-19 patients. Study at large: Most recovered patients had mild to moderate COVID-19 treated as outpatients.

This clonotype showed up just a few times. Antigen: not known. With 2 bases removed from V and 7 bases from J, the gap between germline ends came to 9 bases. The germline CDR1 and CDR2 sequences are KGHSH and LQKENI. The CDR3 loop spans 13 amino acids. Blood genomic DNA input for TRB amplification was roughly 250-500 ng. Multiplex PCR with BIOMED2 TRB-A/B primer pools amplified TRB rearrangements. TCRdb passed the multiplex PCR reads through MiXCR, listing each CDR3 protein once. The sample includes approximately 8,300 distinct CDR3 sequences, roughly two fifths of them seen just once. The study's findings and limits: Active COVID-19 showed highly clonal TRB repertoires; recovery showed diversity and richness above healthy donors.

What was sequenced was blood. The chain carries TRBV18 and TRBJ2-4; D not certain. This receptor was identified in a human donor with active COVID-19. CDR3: CASSPAAANIQYF. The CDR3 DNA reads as TGTGCCAGCTCACCAGCCGCCGCGAACATTCAGTACTTC.